This T cell receptor beta chain originates from a study of technical replicates of blood from several donors. The data were produced by immunoSEQ multiplex PCR, yet TCRdb's version contains in-frame clones alone and is incomplete. The table includes 70,000 to 95,000 clones, approximately 94% detected once. CDR3 length: 13 amino acids. The germline V gene has CDR1 MNHNS and CDR2 SASEGT. With 7 bases removed from V and 2 bases from J, the gap between germline ends came to 11 bases. What was sequenced was T cells isolated from PBMCs. This chain connects TRBV6-1 to TRBJ1-1; D unresolved. The TCR originated in a human donor in good health. The CDR3 reads CASTLQSNTEAFF. The CDR3 bases are TGTGCCAGCACGCTCCAGTCTAACACTGAAGCTTTCTTT.